The rows below give T cell receptor beta chains drawn from one sample of a study of immune evolution from preneoplasia to lung adenocarcinoma. TCRdb's copy holds only in-frame clones and misses some; the assay was immunoSEQ multiplex PCR. The sample lists some 10,000 clones; about four fifths were seen once. The sample consisted of FFPE minimally invasive lung adenocarcinoma tissue. All receptors derive from a donor of 70 years or more with lung adenocarcinoma. Each CDR3 is given with its conserved first and last residue. Fields, in order: V gene, J gene, clone size, D gene, CDR3 DNA, CDR3 protein. D genes are given only for firm matches. Not all rows give a size; the values are once, few, many and, for expanded clones, a class.

v_gene: TRBV29-1
j_gene: TRBJ1-4
abundance: .
d_gene: .
CDR3nt: TGCAGCGGCCTCTTAGGGGAAAAACTGTTTTTT
CDR3aa: CSGLLGEKLFF

v_gene: TRBV30
j_gene: TRBJ2-7
abundance: .
d_gene: TRBD2
CDR3nt: TGTGCCTGGAGGGAGGGCAGCGGGACCTACGAGCAGTACTTC
CDR3aa: CAWREGSGTYEQYF

v_gene: TRBV30
j_gene: TRBJ2-2
abundance: .
d_gene: .
CDR3nt: TGTGCCTGGAGTGTATCCGGGGAGCTGTTTTTT
CDR3aa: CAWSVSGELFF

v_gene: TRBV7-6
j_gene: TRBJ1-5
abundance: .
d_gene: .
CDR3nt: TGTGCCAGCAGCTTATTTCAGGGATCACAGCCCCAGCATTTT
CDR3aa: CASSLFQGSQPQHF

v_gene: TRBV9
j_gene: TRBJ1-4
abundance: .
d_gene: .
CDR3nt: TGTGCCAGCAGCGTTGGGGGAGTAAAAGAAAAACTGTTTTTT
CDR3aa: CASSVGGVKEKLFF

v_gene: TRBV5-4
j_gene: TRBJ2-3
abundance: once
d_gene: .
CDR3nt: TGTGCCAGCAGCTTACAGCGGACCAGCACAGATACGCAGTATTTT
CDR3aa: CASSLQRTSTDTQYF

v_gene: TRBV5-1
j_gene: TRBJ2-7
abundance: .
d_gene: TRBD1
CDR3nt: TGCGCCAGCAGCCCGGGACAGGGGACAGCCTACGAGCAGTACTTC
CDR3aa: CASSPGQGTAYEQYF

v_gene: TRBV9
j_gene: TRBJ2-5
abundance: .
d_gene: TRBD2
CDR3nt: TGTGCCAGCAGCGTAGGGAAGCGGGAGACTTATGAGACCCAGTACTTC
CDR3aa: CASSVGKRETYETQYF

v_gene: TRBV9
j_gene: TRBJ1-3
abundance: .
d_gene: .
CDR3nt: TGTGCCAGCAGCGACCTGAAACAGGGTGGGGGAAACACCATATATTTT
CDR3aa: CASSDLKQGGGNTIYF

v_gene: TRBV7-9
j_gene: TRBJ1-1
abundance: few
d_gene: .
CDR3nt: TGTGCCAGCAGCTTAGCCTTAGACAGGAACGAAGCTTTCTTT
CDR3aa: CASSLALDRNEAFF

v_gene: TRBV5-1
j_gene: TRBJ2-3
abundance: few
d_gene: .
CDR3nt: TGCGCCAGCAGCTTGGGGCTCGCGGCTTCAGGAACAGATACGCAGTATTTT
CDR3aa: CASSLGLAASGTDTQYF

v_gene: TRBV5-1
j_gene: TRBJ2-7
abundance: .
d_gene: .
CDR3nt: TGCGCCAGCAGCCGGGAGCAGGGTGTCTACGAGCAGTACTTC
CDR3aa: CASSREQGVYEQYF

v_gene: TRBV27
j_gene: TRBJ1-5
abundance: .
d_gene: .
CDR3nt: TGTGCCAGCAGAGGGGGGCAGGGAGGCAATCAGCCCCAGCATTTT
CDR3aa: CASRGGQGGNQPQHF

v_gene: TRBV6-1
j_gene: TRBJ1-1
abundance: .
d_gene: .
CDR3nt: TGTGCCCGCCCGGGGAACACTGAAGCTTTCTTT
CDR3aa: CARPGNTEAFF

v_gene: TRBV25-1
j_gene: TRBJ2-7
abundance: .
d_gene: TRBD2
CDR3nt: TGTGCCAGCAGTGAGAGCGGGGCCCTCTCCTACGAGCAGTACTTC
CDR3aa: CASSESGALSYEQYF

v_gene: TRBV6-1
j_gene: TRBJ2-7
abundance: .
d_gene: TRBD1
CDR3nt: TGTGCCAGCAGCAAGGACAGGACCACCTACGAGCAGTACTTC
CDR3aa: CASSKDRTTYEQYF